Listed here are 29 T cell receptor beta chains from one sample, sequenced in a study of metastatic and nonmetastatic thyroid tumors. Each patient came to thyroid surgery without any prior treatment (of any kind). TCRdb called clones again from the PCR reads with MiXCR. The profile covers roughly 40,000 clones, with about 15% appearing a single time and roughly 5.6% taken by the ten largest. What was sequenced was blood. These receptors were collected from a male donor with papillary thyroid cancer or a benign thyroid nodule (not recorded which). Some clones in this sample may be carry-over from other donors' samples.

There are many counts of this clone. The V gene is TRBV9, the J gene TRBJ2-3; a weak D match, TRBD2 (5 bases). Germline V gene sequence: CDR1 SGDLS, CDR2 YYNGEE. V was cut by 5 bases and J by 6 bases, with 7 bases left in between. This CDR3 is built from 11 residues. The CDR3 DNA sequence: TGTGCCAGCAGTAGCGCGGATACGCAGTATTTT. As protein: CASSSADTQYF.

This chain connects TRBV9 to TRBJ2-1; 12 nucleotides align to TRBD2. This CDR3 has 16 residues. The germline V gene has CDR1 SGDLS and CDR2 YYNGEE. V dropped 3 bases and J dropped 6; count of bases not matched to a gene: 7. The CDR3 DNA is TGTGCCAGCAGCGCCCAAGGGACTAGCGGGCTCAATGAGCAGTTCTTC. Its translation is CASSAQGTSGLNEQFF. The variable domain in full, completed from reference TRBV9 and TRBJ2-1, reads DSGVTQTPKHLITATGQRVTLRCSPRSGDLSVYWYQQSLDQGLQFLIQYYNGEERAKGNILERFSAQQFPDLHSELNLSSLELGDSALYFCASSAQGTSGLNEQFFGPGTRLTVL.

Comments on this clone: One end of the junction is discordant with germline, which a read error may explain. This chain uses TRBV19 with TRBJ2-1; 10 nucleotides align to TRBD2. Germline loops: CDR1 LNHDA, CDR2 SQIVND (reference sequence). The CDR3 is made up of 13 amino acids. The CDR3 spells CASRSGGDNDQFF. The CDR3 region has the DNA TGTGCCAGTAGGAGCGGGGGGGACAATGATCAGTTCTTC.

This clone showed up many times. V is TRBV27 and J is TRBJ2-1; 7 bases line up with TRBD1. Germline V gives CDR1 MNHEY, CDR2 SMNVEV (reference sequence). The CDR3 spans 15 residues. Trimming removed 2 bases from V and 7 bases from J; junction bases left unmatched: 8. CDR3 DNA: TGTGCCAGCAGTTTACTTAGACAGGGAAGAAATGAGCAGTTCTTC. As protein: CASSLLRQGRNEQFF.

The CDR3 bases are TGTGCCAGCAGCCAAAGTGGGGGTGGCACTGAAGCTTTCTTT. Translated: CASSQSGGGTEAFF. The chain couples TRBV14 to TRBJ1-1, with D possibly being TRBD1 (5 bases). The CDR3 totals 14 residues. Trimming stripped 2 bases from V and 4 bases from J, with 11 bases between. From germline, CDR1 is SGHDN and CDR2 FVKESK.

Concerning this clone itself: The missing conserved phenylalanine or tryptophan at the end of this CDR3 makes a read error likely. The V and J genes are TRBV5-1 and TRBJ2-3; D perhaps matches TRBD1 (6 bases). From germline, CDR1 is SGHRS and CDR2 YFSETQ. Trimming pared 3 bases from V and 2 bases from J, leaving 13 bases between. The CDR3 spans 15 residues. The CDR3 is CASSSQGIVTDTQYL. For the CDR3, the DNA is TGCGCCAGCAGCTCCCAGGGGATCGTCACAGATACGCAGTATCTT.

This clone was seen many times. The chain links TRBV19 to TRBJ1-2; D is undetermined. Germline CDR1 is LNHDA and CDR2 is SQIVND (reference sequence). V was clipped by 0 bases and J by 1 base, with 6 bases between them. The CDR3 length is 14 residues. The CDR3 DNA reads as TGTGCCAGTAGTATAGAGCCGTATAACTATGGCTACACCTTC. The encoded protein is CASSIEPYNYGYTF.

This clone was seen just once. The chain uses TRBV11-2 and TRBJ1-1; D gene unclear. Looked up from germline, CDR1 is SGHAT and CDR2 is FQNNGV. Trimming removed 0 bases from V and 1 base from J, with 9 bases in between. CDR3 length: 15 amino acids. The CDR3 DNA reads as TGTGCCAGCAGCTTAGAGGGAGGGAGGAACACTGAAGCTTTCTTT. Its translation: CASSLEGGRNTEAFF.

The rearrangement uses TRBV11-2 and TRBJ2-1; D may be TRBD1 (6 bases). The V and J ends lost 5 bases and 0 bases respectively, with 20 bases between them. This CDR3 has 18 residues. From germline, CDR1 is SGHAT and CDR2 FQNNGV. CDR3 protein: CASSLTSSGTISYNEQFF. The DNA for the CDR3 is TGTGCCAGCAGCCTTACCTCTTCCGGGACAATCTCCTACAATGAGCAGTTCTTC. Drawing the rest from reference TRBV11-2 and TRBJ2-1, the complete variable domain is EAGVAQSPRYKIIEKRQSVAFWCNPISGHATLYWYQQILGQGPKLLIQFQNNGVVDDSQLPKDRFSAERLKGVDSTLKIQPAKLEDSAVYLCASSLTSSGTISYNEQFFGPGTRLTVL.

This clone was detected many times. The rearrangement joins TRBV27 to TRBJ2-1; TRBD1 matches at 7 bases. Trimming took 2 bases from V and 6 from J; bases not matched to a gene: 1. In germline, CDR1 is MNHEY, CDR2 SMNVEV (reference sequence). CDR3 size: 13 residues. CDR3 loop: CASSLTGVNEQFF. The CDR3 DNA reads as TGTGCCAGCAGTTTAACAGGGGTCAATGAGCAGTTCTTC.

This clone was recorded at least ten times. The chain links TRBV12-3 or TRBV12-4 to TRBJ1-2; 8 nucleotides align to TRBD1. The CDR3 contains 17 residues. Losses at the gene ends were 5 bases for V and 3 bases for J; bases not matched to a gene: 14. The CDR3 spells CASSPILDRAQDYGYTF. The CDR3, as DNA: TGTGCCAGCAGTCCGATCCTGGACAGGGCGCAGGACTATGGCTACACCTTC.

The table lists this clone with many counts. The chain employs TRBV7-9 and TRBJ1-1; 7 positions agree with TRBD1. V shed 3 bases and J 0 bases; nucleotides not matched to a gene: 4. The CDR3 contains 15 residues. Germline V gene data show CDR1 as SEHNR and CDR2 as FQNEAQ (reference sequence). In DNA, the CDR3 is TGTGCCAGCAGCTTCTCGGGACAGATGAACACTGAAGCTTTCTTT. This translates into CASSFSGQMNTEAFF.

V is TRBV5-1 and J is TRBJ1-4; D call uncertain. Germline CDR1 SGHRS, CDR2 YFSETQ. The CDR3 has 14 residues. Trimming shortened V by 1 base and J by 7 bases, and 11 bases separated the two germline ends. The CDR3 nucleotides read TGCGCCAGCAGCTTGCTGTCTTTATGTGAAAAACTGTTTTTT. As protein: CASSLLSLCEKLFF. Variable domain in full (rest from reference TRBV5-1 and TRBJ1-4): KAGVTQTPRYLIKTRGQQVTLSCSPISGHRSVSWYQQTPGQGLQFLFEYFSETQRNKGNFPGRFSGRQFSNSRSEMNVSTLELGDSALYLCASSLLSLCEKLFFGSGTQLSVL.

This clone appeared many times. V is TRBV7-6 and J is TRBJ2-3; no reliable D call. V lost 6 bases and J lost 0, with 7 bases in between. The CDR3 runs to 13 residues. Germline-derived CDR1 and CDR2 are SGHVS and FNYEAQ. The CDR3 DNA reads TGTGCCAGCAGTATCGATAGCACAGATACGCAGTATTTT. This codes for CASSIDSTDTQYF.

The gene calls are TRBV28 and TRBJ2-3; possible D gene TRBD1, 6 bases. This CDR3 is 18 amino acids long. V gave up 8 bases and J gave up 3 bases, with 27 bases separating them. Germline CDR1 MDHEN, CDR2 SYDVKM. CDR3 residues: CASGWTLGQRVATDTQYF. The CDR3 DNA reads TGTGCCAGCGGATGGACCCTCGGACAGAGAGTAGCTACAGATACGCAGTATTTT.

This clone appeared a few times. Given a much more abundant clone one base away, this may be a read error. V gene TRBV3-1 combines with J gene TRBJ2-7, with D tentatively TRBD1 or TRBD2 (5 bases each). The CDR3 contains 14 residues. From germline, CDR1 is LGHDT and CDR2 YNNKEL (reference sequence). The CDR3 region is CVSSHGATQYEQYF. The CDR3 DNA is TGTGTCAGCAGCCACGGGGCCACCCAATACGAGCAGTACTTC.

The V call is TRBV27, the J call TRBJ2-7, with D perhaps being TRBD1 or TRBD2 (6 bases each). V lost 4 bases and J 4 bases, leaving 17 bases between the germline ends. Germline V gene lookup returns CDR1 MNHEY and CDR2 SMNVEV (reference sequence). This CDR3 has 15 residues. Here the CDR3 reads CASSWAGTPPYEQYF. CDR3 DNA: TGTGCCAGCAGTTGGGCGGGGACACCCCCTTACGAGCAGTACTTC.

This clone was counted between two and nine times. This chain joins TRBV6-4 and TRBJ1-1; no clear D gene. Per germline, CDR1 MRHNA and CDR2 SNTAGT. V was trimmed by 3 bases and J by 8 bases, leaving 13 bases between them. This CDR3 contains 13 residues. The CDR3 DNA reads TGTGCCAGCAGTGAAGAAGGGTACCGGGAAGCTTTCTTT. Translated, it gives CASSEEGYREAFF.

The chain carries TRBV7-2 and TRBJ2-7; 8 nucleotides line up with TRBD2. Trimming at V came to 4 bases and at J to 4 bases, leaving 9 bases not matched to a gene. This CDR3 is built from 15 residues. CDR1 and CDR2 (germline): SGHTA, FQGNSA. This CDR3 is CASSWVYGGEYEQYF. As DNA, the CDR3 is TGTGCCAGCAGCTGGGTTTACGGGGGGGAATACGAGCAGTACTTC. The variable domain in full, completed from reference TRBV7-2 and TRBJ2-7, reads GAGVSQSPSNKVTEKGKDVELRCDPISGHTALYWYRQSLGQGLEFLIYFQGNSAPDKSGLPSDRFSAERTGGSVSTLTIQRTQQEDSAVYLCASSWVYGGEYEQYFGPGTRLTVT.

This clone appeared a few times. The chain uses TRBV7-8 and TRBJ2-2, with 7 bases lining up with TRBD2. V shed 5 bases and J 6 bases; nucleotides not matched to a gene: 15. The CDR3 runs to 17 residues. The germline V gene has CDR1 SGHVS and CDR2 FQNEAQ. The CDR3 DNA is TGTGCCAGCAGCCCTGGGAGGGAGCGAGGGGTCGCCGGGGAGCTGTTTTTT. The encoded protein is CASSPGRERGVAGELFF. The whole variable domain, filled in from reference TRBV7-8 and TRBJ2-2, reads GAGVSQSPRYKVAKRGQDVALRCDPISGHVSLFWYQQALGQGPEFLTYFQNEAQLDKSGLPSDRFFAERPEGSVSTLKIQRTQQEDSAVYLCASSPGRERGVAGELFFGEGSRLTVL.

This clone was observed many times. The CDR3 region has the DNA TGCGCCAGCAGCTTGGCCGGGTGGACAGTCAATGAAAAACTGTTTTTT. This codes for CASSLAGWTVNEKLFF. This chain uses TRBV5-1 with TRBJ1-4; D possibly corresponds to TRBD1 (6 bases). The CDR3 covers 16 residues. Germline-derived CDR1 and CDR2 are SGHRS and YFSETQ. The V gene lost 0 bases and the J gene lost 5 bases, with 14 bases spanning the gap.

This clone came up many times. A read error may produce the germline difference seen at one junction end. Other DNA sequences of this sample code for an identical CDR3. This sequence joins TRBV6-1 and TRBJ2-7; TRBD1 aligns across 9 bases. The germline gives CDR1 MNHNS, CDR2 SASEGT. The CDR3 spans 15 residues. The CDR3 region has the DNA TGTGCTAGCAGTACCTCCGGGACAGGGCCCTACGAGCAGTACTTC. This codes for CASSTSGTGPYEQYF.

Comments on this clone: A read error may produce the germline difference seen at one junction end. The chain employs TRBV19 and TRBJ1-6; the D is unclear. The CDR3 spans 12 residues. The germline gives CDR1 LNHDA, CDR2 SQIVND (reference sequence). CDR3 region: CANSIGGSPLHF. Written as DNA, the CDR3 is TGTGCCAATAGTATAGGTGGATCACCCCTCCACTTT. Complete variable domain (other parts from reference TRBV19 and TRBJ1-6): DGGITQSPKYLFRKEGQNVTLSCEQNLNHDAMYWYRQDPGQGLRLIYYSQIVNDFQKGDIAEGYSVSREKKESFPLTVTSAQKNPTAFYLCANSIGGSPLHFGNGTRLTVT.

CDR3 coding DNA: TGCGCCAGCAGCAACACAGGGGGCGAGGCTTATACGCAGTATTTT. Its translation: CASSNTGGEAYTQYF. The rearrangement uses TRBV5-1 and TRBJ2-3, with 9 bases that match TRBD1. Germline assignment: CDR1 SGHRS and CDR2 YFSETQ. V lost 4 bases and J lost 7; bases outside the gene matches: 10. This CDR3 has 15 residues.

This clone was observed many times. The chain uses TRBV10-3 and TRBJ2-7, with 12 bases fitting TRBD1. Trimming cost V 3 bases and J 5 bases; bases outside gene matches: 8. This CDR3 contains 16 residues. Germline CDR1 and CDR2: ENHRY and SYGVKD. The CDR3 spells CAISDTAGTGGNEQYF. In DNA, the CDR3 is TGTGCCATCAGTGACACTGCCGGGACAGGGGGCAACGAGCAGTACTTC.

This clone was recorded at least ten times. The gene calls are TRBV28 and TRBJ1-2; 8 bases are shared with TRBD1. V was pared by 6 bases and J by 4 bases, with 7 bases of the junction left unmatched. The CDR3 is made up of 14 amino acids. Germline loops: CDR1 MDHEN, CDR2 SYDVKM. CDR3 amino acids: CASRDGQGSYGYTF. CDR3 nucleotide sequence: TGTGCCAGCAGGGACGGACAGGGCTCCTATGGCTACACCTTC.

This clone is categorized as medium-sized. The chain recombines TRBV6-2 or TRBV6-3 with TRBJ2-7, with 16 nucleotides matching TRBD2. Looked up from germline, CDR1 is MNHEY and CDR2 is SVGEGT. This CDR3 spans 17 amino acids. V lost 7 bases to trimming and J lost 4 bases; unmatched junction nucleotides: 10. CDR3 protein: CASKPGTSGRANYEQYF. CDR3 nucleotide sequence: TGTGCCAGCAAGCCCGGGACTAGCGGGAGGGCGAATTACGAGCAGTACTTC.

This clone was observed at least ten times. V is TRBV14 and J is TRBJ1-2; the match to TRBD1 covers 7 bases. The CDR3 extends over 15 amino acids. Trimming at V came to 4 bases and at J to 4 bases, leaving 9 bases not matched to a gene. Germline CDR1 and CDR2: SGHDN and FVKESK. CDR3 in DNA: TGTGCCAGCAGCCCTACAAACAGGGGAACCTATGGCTACACCTTC. Translated, it gives CASSPTNRGTYGYTF.

This clone was recorded at least ten times. This may stem from a read error, because a much larger clone lies one nucleotide away. The chain combines TRBV5-1 with TRBJ2-1; D is unresolved. This CDR3 region has 13 residues. Germline V gene lookup returns CDR1 SGHRS and CDR2 YFSETQ. CDR3 bases: TGCGCCAGCAGCGAAGATACCTACAATGAGCAGCTCTTC. Residues: CASSEDTYNEQLF. The full variable domain, rest sourced from reference TRBV5-1 and TRBJ2-1, is KAGVTQTPRYLIKTRGQQVTLSCSPISGHRSVSWYQQTPGQGLQFLFEYFSETQRNKGNFPGRFSGRQFSNSRSEMNVSTLELGDSALYLCASSEDTYNEQLFGPGTRLTVL.